This is a list of T cell receptor beta chains from one sample in a study of graft-versus-host responses after intestinal transplantation. No antigen has been assigned to these receptors. Assay: immunoSEQ multiplex PCR; the TCRdb copy retains only in-frame clones and omits some. The profile covers 45,000 to 60,000 clones, with about 93% appearing a single time and 2% to 2.5% taken by the ten largest. The input for sequencing was unstimulated CD4+ T cells sorted from spleen or lymph node cells, taken before transplant. The receptors derive from a human donor who was the organ donor for an intestinal transplant. Both conserved end residues are part of each CDR3. Each record gives: J gene, V gene, D gene, clone size, CDR3 DNA, CDR3 protein. D genes are given only for firm matches. Size is omitted from some rows. Given values are once, few, many or a class for expanded clones.

TRBJ2-7,TRBV7-8,TRBD2,.,TGTGCCAGCAGCCCCAGACTAGCGGGAGTCCCCCCCCACGAGCAGTACTTC,CASSPRLAGVPPHEQYF
TRBJ2-3,TRBV28,.,.,TGTGCCAGCAGTTTATGGGCAGGGGGCACAGATACGCAGTATTTT,CASSLWAGGTDTQYF
TRBJ2-7,TRBV4-2,TRBD1,.,TGTGCCAGCAGCCAAGATTGGAGGACAGGACCCTACGAGCAGTACTTC,CASSQDWRTGPYEQYF
TRBJ2-3,TRBV5-4,.,.,TGTGCCAGCAGCTTGGGACTAGGCGGAGATACGCAGTATTTT,CASSLGLGGDTQYF
TRBJ2-1,TRBV19,TRBD1,.,TGTGCCAGTAGTATAGCCGGGACAGGGGAGTGGGGTGCTGAGCAGTTCTTC,CASSIAGTGEWGAEQFF
TRBJ2-1,TRBV7-2,TRBD1,.,TGTGCCAGCAGCTCCACAGGGGTCGCCTACAATGAGCAGTTCTTC,CASSSTGVAYNEQFF
TRBJ2-3,TRBV2,.,.,TGTGCCAGCAGTGATCGTACCCGCTCTGATACGCAGTATTTT,CASSDRTRSDTQYF
TRBJ2-7,TRBV18,.,.,TGTGCCAGCTCACCACCAGGGGGCTCCTACGAGCAGTACTTC,CASSPPGGSYEQYF
TRBJ2-7,TRBV10-3,.,.,TGTGCCATCAGTCCCGTGGTGGGCCAACACGAGCAGTACTTC,CAISPVVGQHEQYF
TRBJ1-1,TRBV5-1,.,.,TGCGCCAGCAGCTGGGGGACACTGAACACTGAAGCTTTCTTT,CASSWGTLNTEAFF
TRBJ1-1,TRBV5-5,.,.,TGTGCCAGCAGCCCTAGCGCGGTGTACACTGAAGCTTTCTTT,CASSPSAVYTEAFF
TRBJ2-1,TRBV5-1,TRBD2,.,TGCGCCAGCAGCTCGCCTACCCATGGACTAGCTAATGAGCAGTTCTTC,CASSSPTHGLANEQFF
TRBJ2-5,TRBV7-2,.,.,TGTGCCAGCAGCATCCAAGAGACCCAGTACTTC,CASSIQETQYF
TRBJ2-7,TRBV11-1,.,.,TGTGCCAGCAGACCGTGCCCGGGACACTTCTACGAGCAGTACTTC,CASRPCPGHFYEQYF
TRBJ2-7,TRBV6-5,.,.,TGTGCCAGCAGTGAAAGCGAGCAGTACTTC,CASSESEQYF
TRBJ2-5,TRBV9,TRBD2,.,TGTGCCAGCAGCGCCTCAATAGCGGGACAAGAGACCCAGTACTTC,CASSASIAGQETQYF
TRBJ2-5,TRBV7-9,TRBD2,.,TGTGCCAGCAGCTTAGCGGGAGGGCCGTCGCAAGAGACCCAGTACTTC,CASSLAGGPSQETQYF
TRBJ2-1,TRBV2,.,.,TGTGCCAGCAGTGAGGGAGTTGGGGGCAATGAGCAGTTCTTC,CASSEGVGGNEQFF
TRBJ2-7,TRBV6-5,TRBD2,.,TGTGCCAGCAGACTAGCGGCATTCTACGAGCAGTACTTC,CASRLAAFYEQYF
TRBJ2-3,TRBV11-2,.,.,TGTGCCAGCAGCTTGGCCGGTAGGGCAGATACGCAGTATTTT,CASSLAGRADTQYF
TRBJ2-7,TRBV6-5,.,.,TGTGCCAGCAGTTACTCAAGACTAGTATATGACGAGCAGTACTTC,CASSYSRLVYDEQYF
TRBJ1-1,TRBV6-5,.,.,TGTGCCAGCAGTTACGAGGAGACTGAAGCTTTCTTT,CASSYEETEAFF
TRBJ1-2,TRBV7-2,TRBD1,once,TGTGCCAGCAGGTCGGGACAGGGCAACTATGGCTACACCTTC,CASRSGQGNYGYTF
TRBJ1-4,TRBV28,.,.,TGTGCCAGCACACCCGGGGGCCACGGGACTAATGAAAAACTGTTTTTT,CASTPGGHGTNEKLFF
TRBJ2-3,TRBV19,TRBD1,.,TGTGCCAGTAGTAGGACAGGGGGCACAGATACGCAGTATTTT,CASSRTGGTDTQYF
TRBJ2-2,TRBV11-2,.,.,TGTGCCAGCAGCTGGGGACAGAACACCGGGGAGCTGTTTTTT,CASSWGQNTGELFF
TRBJ2-5,TRBV28,.,.,TGTGCCAGCAGTTTATACCGAGAGACCCAGTACTTC,CASSLYRETQYF
TRBJ1-4,TRBV5-4,.,.,TGTGCCAGCAGCTTGCGCAAAGGGACTAATGAAAAACTGTTTTTT,CASSLRKGTNEKLFF
TRBJ2-7,TRBV4-1,.,.,TGCGCCAGCGGCACAACCGAGCAGTACTTC,CASGTTEQYF
TRBJ2-3,TRBV4-1,.,.,TGCGCCAGCAGCCAAGATACGGGAAGCACAGATACGCAGTATTTT,CASSQDTGSTDTQYF
TRBJ2-5,TRBV7-9,.,.,TGTGCCAGCAGCTTATCAGTCCGGGGGACCCAGTACTTC,CASSLSVRGTQYF
TRBJ1-5,TRBV28,TRBD1,.,TGTGCCAGCAGTCTACCCGGAGGGGGCTGGGATCAGCCCCAGCATTTT,CASSLPGGGWDQPQHF
TRBJ1-3,TRBV28,.,.,TGTGCCAGCCAACAGGGACCCTCTGGAAACACCATATATTTT,CASQQGPSGNTIYF
TRBJ1-4,TRBV25-1,TRBD1,.,TGTGCCAGCAGTGAATGGACCAGGGGGCTTGCAACTAATGAAAAACTGTTTTTT,CASSEWTRGLATNEKLFF
TRBJ2-7,TRBV28,.,.,TGTGCCAGCAGCTACAGGGTCCTTACCTACGAGCAGTACTTC,CASSYRVLTYEQYF
TRBJ2-3,TRBV4-2,TRBD2,.,TGTGCCGGCAGGCGAGCGGGAGGAACAGATACGCAGTATTTT,CAGRRAGGTDTQYF
TRBJ2-2,TRBV7-3,.,.,TGTGCCAGCAGCTTAATGGCGAACACCGGGGAGCTGTTTTTT,CASSLMANTGELFF
TRBJ2-7,TRBV4-1,.,.,TGCGCCAGCAGCCAAGAGGGGTGGGCGGAGCAGTACTTC,CASSQEGWAEQYF
TRBJ2-2,TRBV5-1,.,.,TGCGCCAGCAGCTTGGGGTTTCAGGGGTACACCGGGGAGCTGTTTTTT,CASSLGFQGYTGELFF
TRBJ2-6,TRBV6-6,.,.,TGTGCCAGCAGTGGCTCTGGGGCCAACGTCCTGACTTTC,CASSGSGANVLTF
TRBJ2-7,TRBV25-1,TRBD1,.,TGTGCCAGCAGTCCCCCCCTGGAGGGACAGGGCTACGAGCAGTACTTC,CASSPPLEGQGYEQYF
TRBJ1-3,TRBV9,.,.,TGTGCCAGCAGCCCGATACGGTCTGGAAACACCATATATTTT,CASSPIRSGNTIYF